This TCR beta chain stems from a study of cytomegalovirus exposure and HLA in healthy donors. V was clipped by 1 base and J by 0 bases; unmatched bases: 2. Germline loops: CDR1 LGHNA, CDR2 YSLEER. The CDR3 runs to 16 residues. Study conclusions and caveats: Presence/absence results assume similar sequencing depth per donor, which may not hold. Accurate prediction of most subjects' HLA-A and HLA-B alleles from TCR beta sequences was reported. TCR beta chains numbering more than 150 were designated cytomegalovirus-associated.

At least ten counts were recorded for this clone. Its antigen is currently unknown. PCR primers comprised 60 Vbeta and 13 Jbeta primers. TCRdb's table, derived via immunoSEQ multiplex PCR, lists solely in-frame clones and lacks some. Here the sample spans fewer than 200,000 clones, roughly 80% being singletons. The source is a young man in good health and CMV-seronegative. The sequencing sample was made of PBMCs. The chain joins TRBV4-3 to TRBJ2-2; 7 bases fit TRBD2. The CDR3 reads CASSQGEGTNTGELFF. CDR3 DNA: TGCGCCAGCAGCCAAGGGGAGGGTACGAACACCGGGGAGCTGTTTTTT.